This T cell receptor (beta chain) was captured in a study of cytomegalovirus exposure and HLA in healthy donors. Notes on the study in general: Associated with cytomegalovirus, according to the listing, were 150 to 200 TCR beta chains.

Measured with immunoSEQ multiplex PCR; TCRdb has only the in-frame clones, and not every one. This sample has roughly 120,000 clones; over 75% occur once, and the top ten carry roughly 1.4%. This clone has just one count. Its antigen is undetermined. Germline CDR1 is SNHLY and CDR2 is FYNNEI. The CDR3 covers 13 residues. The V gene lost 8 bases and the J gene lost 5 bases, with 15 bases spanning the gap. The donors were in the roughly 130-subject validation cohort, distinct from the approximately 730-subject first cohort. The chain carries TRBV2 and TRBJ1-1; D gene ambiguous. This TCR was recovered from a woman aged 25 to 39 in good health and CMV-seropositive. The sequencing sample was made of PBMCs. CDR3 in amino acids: CASRTPGRTEAFF. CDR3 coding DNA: TGTGCCAGCCGCACACCCGGGAGAACTGAAGCTTTCTTT.